The TCR beta chain under discussion was sequenced for a study of blood T cell repertoires in COVID-19. Study summary: COVID-19 samples collected from the United States, Italy and Spain covered acute and convalescent phases. PBMCs, B-cell-depleted T cells, or T cells were the source of the cDNA or gDNA that made up the material.

In the source study's methods: Reference gene primer amplification gave estimated nucleated cell counts. The table came from immunoSEQ multiplex PCR; TCRdb's copy has only in-frame clones and leaves some out. V, J and clone size were drawn from that table, and D and trimming were deduced from the DNA. The sample contains more than 25,000 clones, roughly 85% of which appear only once. Trimming took off 4 bases at V and 0 bases at J, with 11 bases between the two ends. Germline assignment: CDR1 KGHSH and CDR2 LQKENI. CDR3 length: 15 residues. The J gene is TRBJ2-3, the V gene TRBV18; D uncertain. The sample comprised peripheral blood. The clonotype originates from a man in his 60s with active COVID-19. The chain's CDR3 is CASSLLLSSTDTQYF. The CDR3, as DNA: TGTGCCAGCTCACTCCTCCTGTCGAGCACAGATACGCAGTATTTT. The full variable domain, completed using reference TRBV18 and TRBJ2-3, is NAGVMQNPRHLVRRRGQEARLRCSPMKGHSHVYWYRQLPEEGLKFMVYLQKENIIDESGMPKERFSAEFPKEGPSILRIQQVVRGDSAAYFCASSLLLSSTDTQYFGPGTRLTVL.